This T cell receptor (beta chain) was captured by sequencing in a study of T cell clusters in autoimmune cytopenias. Turning to the study itself: TRB sequencing had a median about 55,000 reads and about 2,500 distinct clonotypes per sample. Study results and limitations: TRB repertoire shifts in secondary cytopenia and chronic lymphocytic leukemia mostly reflected lymphoma, not autoimmunity. A dominant lymphoma-associated repertoire apparently masked the cluster-lack signature in secondary cytopenia versus chronic lymphocytic leukemia. Primary autoimmune cytopenia patients appeared to lack physiological T cell clusters present in healthy donors.

Multiplex touch-down PCR amplified TRB using TRB-A and TRB-B pools in one tube. TCRdb reprocessed the multiplex PCR reads and stores each CDR3 protein as one record, lacking DNA. In total, the table holds about 6,600 distinct CDR3 sequences. Regarding this clonotype: Antigen: not known.

Some 34,000 genome equivalents of blood DNA were amplified for TRB. CDR3 length: 15 residues. Sequencing was done on a sample of peripheral blood. The chain employs TRBV12-3 or TRBV12-4 and TRBJ2-5. The source of this sequence is a human donor with an autoimmune cytopenia or autoimmune hepatitis (not recorded which). The CDR3 here is CASSISLWDPETQYF.